A selection of T cell receptor beta chains follows, all from one sample in a study of regulatory T cells in long-lasting Graves disease. MiXCR, applied by TCRdb to the multiplex PCR reads, yields one record per CDR3 protein. The sample lists 250,000 or so distinct CDR3 sequences; roughly a fifth were seen once. The sample was peripheral blood mononuclear cells (PBMCs), taken at new diagnosis, from a patient treated with antithyroid drugs. The receptors here all came from a female donor with Graves disease. The CDR3 runs from the conserved cysteine through the conserved F or W. D genes are given only for firm matches. Clone sizes are given selectively: once, few, many, or a class where the clone is expanded.

j_gene: TRBJ2-7
v_gene: TRBV3-1
abundance: NA
d_gene: TRBD2
CDR3nt: TGTGCCAGCAGCGGGACTAGCGGGAGGTTGTCCTACGAGCAGTACTTC
CDR3aa: CASSGTSGRLSYEQYF

j_gene: TRBJ1-1
v_gene: TRBV19
abundance: NA
d_gene: NA
CDR3nt: TGTGCCAGTAGCCCCCCGGGGAGGACTGAAGCTTTCTTT
CDR3aa: CASSPPGRTEAFF

j_gene: TRBJ2-3
v_gene: TRBV20-1
abundance: NA
d_gene: NA
CDR3nt: TGCAGTGCTAGGGACCCTAGGTTGCGCACAGATACGCAGTATTTT
CDR3aa: CSARDPRLRTDTQYF

j_gene: TRBJ2-7
v_gene: TRBV6-1
abundance: many
d_gene: NA
CDR3nt: TGTGCCAGCCGGGCAGGGCTCGAGCAGTACTTC
CDR3aa: CASRAGLEQYF

j_gene: TRBJ1-2
v_gene: TRBV20-1
abundance: many
d_gene: NA
CDR3nt: TGCAGTGCTAGACTTCGGGGGGGTGACTATGGCTACACCTTC
CDR3aa: CSARLRGGDYGYTF

j_gene: TRBJ2-2
v_gene: TRBV11-3
abundance: few
d_gene: TRBD1
CDR3nt: TGTGCCAGCAGGGACAGGGCCGGGGAGCTGTTTTTT
CDR3aa: CASRDRAGELFF

j_gene: TRBJ2-7
v_gene: TRBV7-2
abundance: NA
d_gene: NA
CDR3nt: TGTGCCAGCAGCTTAGGACACGTCTCCTACGAGCAGTACTTC
CDR3aa: CASSLGHVSYEQYF

j_gene: TRBJ1-6
v_gene: TRBV5-5
abundance: NA
d_gene: NA
CDR3nt: TGTGCCAGCAGCTTGGATACAGGATCAAATTCACCCCTCCACTTT
CDR3aa: CASSLDTGSNSPLHF

j_gene: TRBJ1-2
v_gene: TRBV7-9
abundance: many
d_gene: NA
CDR3nt: TGTGCCAGCAGCTTTGGGAGGAGAAACTATGGCTACACCTTC
CDR3aa: CASSFGRRNYGYTF

j_gene: TRBJ1-1
v_gene: TRBV5-1
abundance: many
d_gene: TRBD1
CDR3nt: TGCGCCAGCAGCTTGTTCTTACCCCCTCGGGACAGGGCAAGGAACACTGAAGCTTTCTTT
CDR3aa: CASSLFLPPRDRARNTEAFF

j_gene: TRBJ2-7
v_gene: TRBV20-1
abundance: many
d_gene: TRBD2
CDR3nt: TGCAGTGCTAGATCGACGGGGGGAAACGCCTACGAGCAGTACTTC
CDR3aa: CSARSTGGNAYEQYF

j_gene: TRBJ2-5
v_gene: TRBV2
abundance: NA
d_gene: NA
CDR3nt: TGTGCCAGCAGTGAACGGGTGGAGACCCAGTACTTC
CDR3aa: CASSERVETQYF

j_gene: TRBJ2-1
v_gene: TRBV5-1
abundance: many
d_gene: TRBD1
CDR3nt: TGCGCCAGCAGCTTGACAGGGGTGAATGAGCAGTTCTTC
CDR3aa: CASSLTGVNEQFF

j_gene: TRBJ2-5
v_gene: TRBV11-2
abundance: many
d_gene: TRBD2
CDR3nt: TGTGCCAGCAGCTTAACACTAGCGGGGGCCGGGGCCCAGTACTTC
CDR3aa: CASSLTLAGAGAQYF

j_gene: TRBJ1-2
v_gene: TRBV12-3/TRBV12-4
abundance: many
d_gene: TRBD1
CDR3nt: TGTGCCAGCAGCCACTTTGACAGGGGGCGCAACTATGGCTACACCTTC
CDR3aa: CASSHFDRGRNYGYTF

j_gene: TRBJ2-2
v_gene: TRBV20-1
abundance: many
d_gene: TRBD1
CDR3nt: TGCAGTGCGACAGGGCTGAACACCGGGGAGCTGTTTTTT
CDR3aa: CSATGLNTGELFF

j_gene: TRBJ2-2
v_gene: TRBV12-3/TRBV12-4
abundance: few
d_gene: TRBD2
CDR3nt: TGTGCCAGCAGTGCTCCGGGACTAGCGTCGACCGGGGAGCTGTTTTTT
CDR3aa: CASSAPGLASTGELFF

j_gene: TRBJ2-1
v_gene: TRBV11-3
abundance: few
d_gene: TRBD2
CDR3nt: TGTGCCTCAGGACTAGCGGGACACGGACATGAGCAGTTCTTC
CDR3aa: CASGLAGHGHEQFF

j_gene: TRBJ2-3
v_gene: TRBV7-9
abundance: many
d_gene: TRBD2
CDR3nt: TGTGCCAGCAGCTTTGGTTGGTCTAGCGGAAGCACAGATACGCAGTATTTT
CDR3aa: CASSFGWSSGSTDTQYF

j_gene: TRBJ2-7
v_gene: TRBV6-5
abundance: many
d_gene: TRBD2
CDR3nt: TGTGCCAGCAGTTCAGCTAGCGGGAGGAAGGGTTATGGTTCCTACGAGCAGTACTTC
CDR3aa: CASSSASGRKGYGSYEQYF

j_gene: TRBJ2-3
v_gene: TRBV12-5
abundance: NA
d_gene: TRBD2
CDR3nt: TGTGCTAGTGGTTTGGACCGGACTAGCGGGAGAGGGGATACGCAGTATTTT
CDR3aa: CASGLDRTSGRGDTQYF

j_gene: TRBJ1-5
v_gene: TRBV6-2/TRBV6-3
abundance: many
d_gene: NA
CDR3nt: TGTGCCAGCAGTGACTCGGGGTTTCAGCCCCAGCATTTT
CDR3aa: CASSDSGFQPQHF

j_gene: TRBJ2-1
v_gene: TRBV7-3
abundance: many
d_gene: NA
CDR3nt: TGTGCCAGCAGCCCGGCTAACTACAATGAGCAGTTCTTC
CDR3aa: CASSPANYNEQFF

j_gene: TRBJ2-2
v_gene: TRBV6-5
abundance: many
d_gene: NA
CDR3nt: TGTGCCAGCAGTTACCCTCCAGGGCTCAACACCGGGGAGCTGTTTTTT
CDR3aa: CASSYPPGLNTGELFF

j_gene: TRBJ1-5
v_gene: TRBV6-2/TRBV6-3
abundance: many
d_gene: NA
CDR3nt: TGTGCCAGCAGTTTACGACAGCAAGATCAGCCCCAGCATTTT
CDR3aa: CASSLRQQDQPQHF

j_gene: TRBJ2-2
v_gene: TRBV20-1
abundance: many
d_gene: NA
CDR3nt: TGCAGTGCTAGAGGGGGACTTAACACCGGGGAGCTGTTTTTT
CDR3aa: CSARGGLNTGELFF

j_gene: TRBJ2-1
v_gene: TRBV5-1
abundance: many
d_gene: TRBD2
CDR3nt: TGCGCCAGCAGCCTTAGACTAGCCAATGAGCAGTTCTTC
CDR3aa: CASSLRLANEQFF

j_gene: TRBJ2-5
v_gene: TRBV3-1
abundance: NA
d_gene: TRBD2
CDR3nt: TGTGCCAGCAGCCAACTTCTAGCGGGGGGGCCGGCGGAGACCCAGTACTTC
CDR3aa: CASSQLLAGGPAETQYF

j_gene: TRBJ2-1
v_gene: TRBV5-1
abundance: many
d_gene: NA
CDR3nt: TGCGCCAGCAGGTTGTACAGGGAGGACAATGAGCAGTTCTTC
CDR3aa: CASRLYREDNEQFF

j_gene: TRBJ2-3
v_gene: TRBV4-1
abundance: few
d_gene: NA
CDR3nt: TGCGCCAGCAGCCAAGCGGTAAGCACAGATACGCAGTATTTT
CDR3aa: CASSQAVSTDTQYF

j_gene: TRBJ1-1
v_gene: TRBV4-1
abundance: many
d_gene: NA
CDR3nt: TGTGCCAGCAGCCAAGAATCGGTGATGAACACTGAAGCTTTCTTT
CDR3aa: CASSQESVMNTEAFF

j_gene: TRBJ1-1
v_gene: TRBV12-3/TRBV12-4
abundance: many
d_gene: NA
CDR3nt: TGTGCCAGCAGTTTTCGGGCAGGAGGGGCTTTCTTT
CDR3aa: CASSFRAGGAFF

j_gene: TRBJ2-5
v_gene: TRBV11-2
abundance: many
d_gene: NA
CDR3nt: TGTGCCAGCAGCTTAGATCGCGGTTACCAAGAGACCCAGTACTTC
CDR3aa: CASSLDRGYQETQYF

j_gene: TRBJ1-6
v_gene: TRBV15
abundance: many
d_gene: TRBD1
CDR3nt: TGTGCCACCAGCAGGGCTCTGAGACAGGGGCCACTCAATTCACCCCTCCACTTT
CDR3aa: CATSRALRQGPLNSPLHF

j_gene: TRBJ1-1
v_gene: TRBV30
abundance: many
d_gene: NA
CDR3nt: TGTGCCGGCCGGGACGAGACTGAAGCTTTCTTT
CDR3aa: CAGRDETEAFF

j_gene: TRBJ1-3
v_gene: TRBV5-1
abundance: many
d_gene: NA
CDR3nt: TGCGCCAGCAGCTTGGGGTCAGGCAGCGCTGGAAACACCATATATTTT
CDR3aa: CASSLGSGSAGNTIYF

j_gene: TRBJ2-7
v_gene: TRBV5-1
abundance: many
d_gene: NA
CDR3nt: TGCGCCAGCAGCTTGGTTGCGGCCGCCTACGAGCAGTACTTC
CDR3aa: CASSLVAAAYEQYF

j_gene: TRBJ2-1
v_gene: TRBV7-8
abundance: many
d_gene: TRBD2
CDR3nt: TGTGCCAGCAGCCCTGGGGGTAGCGGGGGTTACAATGAGCAGTTCTTC
CDR3aa: CASSPGGSGGYNEQFF

j_gene: TRBJ2-3
v_gene: TRBV7-2
abundance: many
d_gene: TRBD2
CDR3nt: TGTGCCAGCAGCACCCAGCGGGGGGCCGCGGATACGCAGTATTTT
CDR3aa: CASSTQRGAADTQYF

j_gene: TRBJ1-4
v_gene: TRBV18
abundance: many
d_gene: NA
CDR3nt: TGTGCCAGCTCACCACCGCCAGGGTTATATGAAAAACTGTTTTTT
CDR3aa: CASSPPPGLYEKLFF